This is a list of T cell receptor beta chains from one sample in a study of untreated major depressive disorder. Profiled with immunoSEQ multiplex PCR; TCRdb holds only in-frame clones, not every one. The sample contains about 25,000 clones, 91% of which appear only once. The sequencing sample was made of CD4+ T cells from PBMCs. Every receptor here comes from a woman aged 25 to 39 with major depressive disorder. The CDR3 runs from the conserved cysteine through the conserved F or W. The order of the fields is V gene, D gene, J gene, clone size, CDR3 protein, CDR3 DNA. A D gene is named only where the DNA matches it firmly. Size is omitted from some rows. Given values are once, few, many or a class for expanded clones.

V: TRBV15
D: NA
J: TRBJ2-1
size: NA
CDR3: CATSRDWSEQFF
DNA: TGTGCCACCAGCAGAGACTGGAGTGAGCAGTTCTTC

V: TRBV29-1
D: TRBD2
J: TRBJ2-3
size: NA
CDR3: CSVTASGIQSDTQYF
DNA: TGCAGCGTTACGGCTAGCGGGATCCAGTCGGATACGCAGTATTTT

V: TRBV11-3
D: NA
J: TRBJ2-1
size: NA
CDR3: CASSLDPLAREQFF
DNA: TGTGCCAGCAGCTTAGATCCTCTAGCGCGTGAGCAGTTCTTC

V: TRBV28
D: NA
J: TRBJ1-4
size: NA
CDR3: CASSFPLGAAGEKLFF
DNA: TGTGCCAGCAGTTTCCCCCTCGGGGCCGCGGGGGAAAAACTGTTTTTT

V: TRBV7-9
D: NA
J: TRBJ1-5
size: NA
CDR3: CASSLEAYQPQHF
DNA: TGTGCCAGCAGCTTAGAAGCATATCAGCCCCAGCATTTT

V: TRBV7-3
D: NA
J: TRBJ2-3
size: NA
CDR3: CASSLSWGTDTQYF
DNA: TGTGCCAGCAGCTTAAGCTGGGGAACAGATACGCAGTATTTT

V: TRBV4-2
D: NA
J: TRBJ1-2
size: few
CDR3: CASSPEGGIYGYTF
DNA: TGTGCCAGCAGCCCTGAGGGAGGCATCTATGGCTACACCTTC

V: TRBV27
D: NA
J: TRBJ2-7
size: NA
CDR3: CASSFLGDEQYF
DNA: TGTGCCAGCAGTTTCTTAGGGGACGAGCAGTACTTC

V: TRBV5-1
D: NA
J: TRBJ2-1
size: NA
CDR3: CASSAGQRSSYNEQFF
DNA: TGCGCCAGCAGCGCAGGACAGCGAAGCTCCTACAATGAGCAGTTCTTC

V: TRBV5-4
D: NA
J: TRBJ1-1
size: NA
CDR3: CASSLDPGTEAFF
DNA: TGTGCCAGCAGCTTAGACCCTGGGACTGAAGCTTTCTTT

V: TRBV7-9
D: NA
J: TRBJ2-3
size: NA
CDR3: CASSFKRRHTDTQYF
DNA: TGTGCCAGCAGCTTTAAGAGACGGCACACAGATACGCAGTATTTT

V: TRBV5-1
D: NA
J: TRBJ2-7
size: NA
CDR3: CASSLGATVSYEQYF
DNA: TGCGCCAGCAGCTTGGGGGCGACAGTGTCCTACGAGCAGTACTTC

V: TRBV6-1
D: NA
J: TRBJ1-5
size: few
CDR3: CASSEVGGNQPQHF
DNA: TGTGCCAGCAGTGAAGTGGGAGGCAATCAGCCCCAGCATTTT

V: TRBV25-1
D: NA
J: TRBJ2-4
size: NA
CDR3: CASSAAGVNIQYF
DNA: TGTGCCAGCAGTGCTGCCGGGGTAAACATTCAGTACTTC

V: TRBV4-1
D: NA
J: TRBJ1-3
size: NA
CDR3: CASSHRSSGNTIYF
DNA: TGCGCCAGCAGCCATCGGAGCTCTGGAAACACCATATATTTT

V: TRBV5-4
D: TRBD2
J: TRBJ2-1
size: NA
CDR3: CASSLVWSPSGYNEQFF
DNA: TGTGCCAGCAGCTTGGTCTGGTCACCTAGCGGGTACAATGAGCAGTTCTTC

V: TRBV5-1
D: TRBD2
J: TRBJ2-3
size: NA
CDR3: CASSPGLANPTDTQYF
DNA: TGCGCCAGCAGCCCAGGACTAGCGAATCCCACAGATACGCAGTATTTT

V: TRBV10-3
D: NA
J: TRBJ2-3
size: once
CDR3: CAISEGAGTDTQYF
DNA: TGTGCCATCAGTGAGGGGGCCGGCACAGATACGCAGTATTTT

V: TRBV29-1
D: NA
J: TRBJ2-7
size: NA
CDR3: CSVVSWGARYEQYF
DNA: TGCAGCGTTGTTTCCTGGGGGGCGCGATACGAGCAGTACTTC

V: TRBV5-4
D: TRBD1
J: TRBJ1-1
size: NA
CDR3: CASSPDRGRPGEAFF
DNA: TGTGCCAGCAGCCCAGACAGGGGGCGTCCCGGTGAAGCTTTCTTT

V: TRBV5-1
D: TRBD1
J: TRBJ2-7
size: NA
CDR3: CASRTDRGVYEQYF
DNA: TGCGCCAGCAGAACGGACAGGGGTGTTTACGAGCAGTACTTC

V: TRBV29-1
D: NA
J: TRBJ1-3
size: NA
CDR3: CSVVKNSGNTIYF
DNA: TGCAGCGTTGTAAAAAACTCTGGAAACACCATATATTTT

V: TRBV6-5
D: NA
J: TRBJ1-2
size: NA
CDR3: CASSYGPNGNYGYTF
DNA: TGTGCCAGCAGTTACGGTCCCAACGGTAACTATGGCTACACCTTC

V: TRBV2
D: NA
J: TRBJ1-6
size: few
CDR3: CASSPGGYYYNSPLHF
DNA: TGTGCCAGCAGCCCCGGGGGGTACTATTATAATTCACCCCTCCACTTT

V: TRBV2
D: TRBD1
J: TRBJ1-2
size: NA
CDR3: CAGRMDREGGYTF
DNA: TGTGCCGGCCGAATGGACAGGGAGGGTGGCTACACCTTC

V: TRBV5-1
D: NA
J: TRBJ2-3
size: NA
CDR3: CASSQTADTQYF
DNA: TGCGCCAGCAGCCAAACCGCAGATACGCAGTATTTT

V: TRBV20-1
D: TRBD2
J: TRBJ2-3
size: NA
CDR3: CSASWGGTQYF
DNA: TGCAGTGCTAGTTGGGGGGGTACGCAGTATTTT

V: TRBV4-2
D: TRBD2
J: TRBJ2-1
size: NA
CDR3: CASSPIGLAGDNEQFF
DNA: TGTGCCAGCAGCCCGATCGGACTAGCGGGAGATAATGAGCAGTTCTTC

V: TRBV2
D: NA
J: TRBJ1-5
size: once
CDR3: CASSDPNQPQHF
DNA: TGTGCCAGCAGCGACCCGAATCAGCCCCAGCATTTT

V: TRBV9
D: NA
J: TRBJ2-7
size: NA
CDR3: CASSVGTVTYEQYF
DNA: TGTGCCAGCAGCGTGGGGACGGTCACCTACGAGCAGTACTTC

V: TRBV27
D: TRBD1
J: TRBJ1-2
size: NA
CDR3: CASSPRGQVYGYTF
DNA: TGTGCCAGCAGTCCCCGCGGACAGGTCTATGGCTACACCTTC

V: TRBV2
D: NA
J: TRBJ1-2
size: NA
CDR3: CASSEVRGSSGYTF
DNA: TGTGCCAGCAGTGAAGTCAGGGGCAGTTCTGGCTACACCTTC

V: TRBV2
D: NA
J: TRBJ1-2
size: NA
CDR3: CASSEIQSYTF
DNA: TGTGCCAGCAGTGAAATTCAAAGCTACACCTTC

V: TRBV5-8
D: TRBD1
J: TRBJ2-2
size: NA
CDR3: CASSLDRGFTGELFF
DNA: TGTGCCAGCAGCTTGGACAGGGGATTTACCGGGGAGCTGTTTTTT

V: TRBV27
D: NA
J: TRBJ1-1
size: NA
CDR3: CASSLGGRAFF
DNA: TGTGCCAGCAGTTTAGGTGGGCGGGCTTTCTTT

V: TRBV21-1
D: NA
J: TRBJ2-5
size: once
CDR3: CASSKPRAGGPGETQYF
DNA: TGTGCCAGCAGCAAACCCCGAGCGGGAGGGCCGGGAGAGACCCAGTACTTC

V: TRBV27
D: NA
J: TRBJ2-1
size: NA
CDR3: CASILQGYSLYYNEQFF
DNA: TGTGCCAGCATCCTTCAGGGATACTCCCTCTACTACAATGAGCAGTTCTTC

V: TRBV18
D: NA
J: TRBJ1-2
size: NA
CDR3: CASSPTQGNYGYTF
DNA: TGTGCCAGCTCACCCACACAGGGTAACTATGGCTACACCTTC

V: TRBV5-1
D: NA
J: TRBJ1-2
size: NA
CDR3: CASSLAGERSYGYTF
DNA: TGCGCCAGCAGCTTGGCCGGGGAACGCAGCTATGGCTACACCTTC

V: TRBV11-1
D: NA
J: TRBJ2-1
size: few
CDR3: CASSLDTYNEQFF
DNA: TGTGCCAGCAGCTTAGACACATACAATGAGCAGTTCTTC

V: TRBV15
D: TRBD1
J: TRBJ1-5
size: NA
CDR3: CATSREKGASNQPQHF
DNA: TGTGCCACCAGCAGAGAAAAGGGGGCGAGCAATCAGCCCCAGCATTTT

V: TRBV28
D: TRBD1
J: TRBJ2-7
size: NA
CDR3: CASRQRDRPHEQYF
DNA: TGTGCCAGCAGGCAGAGGGACAGGCCCCACGAGCAGTACTTC

V: TRBV2
D: NA
J: TRBJ1-4
size: few
CDR3: CASRGPPLREKLFF
DNA: TGTGCCAGCAGGGGGCCTCCCCTGAGGGAAAAACTGTTTTTT

V: TRBV5-6
D: NA
J: TRBJ2-1
size: NA
CDR3: CASSHRDLSYNEQFF
DNA: TGTGCCAGCAGCCACCGGGACCTCTCCTACAATGAGCAGTTCTTC

V: TRBV19
D: NA
J: TRBJ1-5
size: NA
CDR3: CASNTTGGRAYSNQPQHF
DNA: TGTGCCAGTAACACGACAGGCGGACGGGCCTATAGCAATCAGCCCCAGCATTTT

V: TRBV19
D: TRBD2
J: TRBJ2-3
size: NA
CDR3: CASSIGLAVTDTQYF
DNA: TGTGCCAGTAGTATTGGACTAGCGGTCACAGATACGCAGTATTTT

V: TRBV4-3
D: TRBD2
J: TRBJ2-5
size: NA
CDR3: CASSQEIPRLAGGRRETQYF
DNA: TGCGCCAGCAGCCAAGAGATTCCGAGACTAGCGGGGGGAAGGAGGGAGACCCAGTACTTC

V: TRBV15
D: TRBD2
J: TRBJ2-1
size: once
CDR3: CATSRDREAGGREFF
DNA: TGTGCCACCAGCAGAGATAGAGAAGCGGGGGGGCGGGAGTTCTTC

V: TRBV4-2
D: NA
J: TRBJ2-7
size: NA
CDR3: CASSPRLAVSYEQYF
DNA: TGTGCCAGCAGCCCTCGGTTGGCAGTTTCCTACGAGCAGTACTTC

V: TRBV28
D: NA
J: TRBJ1-6
size: NA
CDR3: CASRLTANSPLHF
DNA: TGTGCCAGCAGGTTGACCGCAAATTCACCCCTCCACTTT

V: TRBV18
D: NA
J: TRBJ2-7
size: NA
CDR3: CASSPPTVYEQYF
DNA: TGTGCCAGCTCACCACCGACCGTTTACGAGCAGTACTTC

V: TRBV29-1
D: TRBD2
J: TRBJ2-3
size: NA
CDR3: CSVRRTSGSTDTQYF
DNA: TGCAGCGTTCGCAGGACTAGCGGGAGCACAGATACGCAGTATTTT

V: TRBV29-1
D: TRBD2
J: TRBJ2-3
size: NA
CDR3: CSVRAGGETDTQYF
DNA: TGCAGCGTTCGAGCGGGAGGGGAGACAGATACGCAGTATTTT

V: TRBV6-5
D: NA
J: TRBJ1-4
size: NA
CDR3: CASSFLRAGRDEKLFF
DNA: TGTGCCAGCAGTTTCCTCCGGGCCGGGCGTGATGAAAAACTGTTTTTT

V: TRBV11-2
D: NA
J: TRBJ2-3
size: NA
CDR3: CASSQRLGEITDTQYF
DNA: TGTGCCAGCAGCCAGAGGTTGGGGGAGATCACAGATACGCAGTATTTT

V: TRBV2
D: NA
J: TRBJ2-7
size: NA
CDR3: CASRSPGHNLRQYF
DNA: TGTGCCAGCAGAAGTCCGGGACATAACCTACGGCAGTACTTC

V: TRBV15
D: NA
J: TRBJ2-2
size: NA
CDR3: CATSSDRITGELFF
DNA: TGTGCCACCAGCAGCGACAGGATCACCGGGGAGCTGTTTTTT